This T cell receptor beta chain was recovered during a study of CD8 T cells in Susac syndrome. The RNA, about 0.45 to 1 ug, was put through reverse transcription using random hexamers. An immunoSEQ multiplex PCR generated amplified TCR beta CDR3 products spanning 54 Vbeta and 13 Jbeta. TCRdb itself ran the immunoSEQ multiplex PCR reads through MiXCR, one entry per CDR3 protein. The sample lists 150,000 or so distinct CDR3 sequences; just under 97% were seen once. TEMRA cells were FACS-enriched and CD8+ and CD4+ T cells negatively isolated. The origin of this receptor is a human donor with multiple sclerosis. The specimen sequenced was CD8+ T cells from PBMCs.

CDR3 loop: CSVGSGYYGYTF. The CDR3, as DNA: TGCAGCGTGGGCTCGGGGTACTATGGCTACACCTTC. This chain links TRBV29-1 with TRBJ1-2; D is uncertain. The CDR3 extends over 12 amino acids. Between the trimmed V and J ends, which lost 6 bases and 3 bases, there was a span of 11 bases. CDR1 SQVTM and CDR2 ANQGSEA come from the germline V gene.